Here is one T cell receptor (beta chain) with its context. Reverse transcription of about 0.5 to 1 ug RNA used random hexamers. TCRdb fed the immunoSEQ multiplex PCR reads into MiXCR, producing one record per CDR3 protein. The sample has 80,000 to 90,000 distinct CDR3 sequences; approximately 92% are singletons. J lost 9 bases, V lost 3 bases, and 6 bases had no gene match. This CDR3 spans 15 amino acids. Germline V lookup: CDR1 LGHDT, CDR2 YNNKEL (reference sequence). This sample stems from a study of CD8 T cells in Susac syndrome. Sequenced sample: CD8+ T cells from PBMCs. The TCR originated in a human donor in good health. The J gene is TRBJ2-1, the V gene TRBV3-1; TRBD2 agrees at 12 bases. The CDR3 sequence is CASSHLAGGPSEQFF. CDR3 sequence (DNA): TGTGCCAGCAGCCACCTAGCGGGGGGGCCTAGTGAGCAGTTCTTC.